This is a list of T cell receptor beta chains from one sample in a study of blood T cell repertoires in COVID-19. This table comes from immunoSEQ multiplex PCR, and its TCRdb copy is limited to in-frame clones, with some not included. The sample carries 200,000 to 250,000 clones, less than 85% recorded once. The source material was PBMCs or T cells enriched from blood (not recorded which). Source of these receptors: a man aged 55 to 70 who had recovered from COVID-19. Both conserved end residues are part of each CDR3. The order of the fields is J gene, V gene, D gene, clone size, CDR3 DNA, CDR3 protein. The D gene is left open where the match is weak. Size is stated for part of the rows, as once, few or many counts, or as a class when the clone is expanded.

j_gene: TRBJ1-1; v_gene: TRBV5-1; d_gene: TRBD1; abundance: NA; CDR3nt: TGCGCCAGCAGCCCCGGGACAGGGACGTTTGTCCCTTTCTTT; CDR3aa: CASSPGTGTFVPFF
j_gene: TRBJ2-1; v_gene: TRBV4-1; d_gene: TRBD2; abundance: NA; CDR3nt: TGCGCCAGCAGCCAAGATTTCACACTAGCGGCCTACAATGAGCAGTTCTTC; CDR3aa: CASSQDFTLAAYNEQFF
j_gene: TRBJ1-1; v_gene: TRBV11-2; d_gene: NA; abundance: NA; CDR3nt: TGTGCCAGCAGCCCGAGGACTGAAGCTTTCTTT; CDR3aa: CASSPRTEAFF
j_gene: TRBJ1-5; v_gene: TRBV19; d_gene: NA; abundance: NA; CDR3nt: TGTGCCAGTAGTAGGGCCCCGGATCAGCCCCAGCATTTT; CDR3aa: CASSRAPDQPQHF
j_gene: TRBJ1-1; v_gene: TRBV4-3; d_gene: NA; abundance: NA; CDR3nt: TGCGCCAGCAGCCAGGTGGGGGGACTTTCAACTGAAGCTTTCTTT; CDR3aa: CASSQVGGLSTEAFF
j_gene: TRBJ2-5; v_gene: TRBV2; d_gene: NA; abundance: NA; CDR3nt: TGTGCCAGCAACCAACTGAGGACGGGGGAGACCCAGTACTTC; CDR3aa: CASNQLRTGETQYF
j_gene: TRBJ2-7; v_gene: TRBV2; d_gene: NA; abundance: NA; CDR3nt: TGTGCCAGCAGTGCTCAGGACTACGAGCAGTACTTC; CDR3aa: CASSAQDYEQYF
j_gene: TRBJ1-2; v_gene: TRBV10-3; d_gene: NA; abundance: once; CDR3nt: TGTGCCATCAGCTTACAGGGACCTGATGGCTACACCTTC; CDR3aa: CAISLQGPDGYTF
j_gene: TRBJ1-1; v_gene: TRBV19; d_gene: NA; abundance: NA; CDR3nt: TGTGCCAGTAGTATAGTACGCGGGGGCACTGAAGCTTTCTTT; CDR3aa: CASSIVRGGTEAFF
j_gene: TRBJ1-5; v_gene: TRBV27; d_gene: TRBD1; abundance: NA; CDR3nt: TGTGCCAGCAGACGGACAGGCGAAAGCAATCAGCCCCAGCATTTT; CDR3aa: CASRRTGESNQPQHF
j_gene: TRBJ2-7; v_gene: TRBV4-3; d_gene: TRBD1; abundance: few; CDR3nt: TGCGCCAGCAGCCAAAGACAGGGTTTCGGGTCCTACGAGCAGTACTTC; CDR3aa: CASSQRQGFGSYEQYF
j_gene: TRBJ2-3; v_gene: TRBV7-9; d_gene: TRBD2; abundance: NA; CDR3nt: TGTGCCAGCAGCCCATCTAGCGGGGGGGCGATCACAGATACGCAGTATTTT; CDR3aa: CASSPSSGGAITDTQYF
j_gene: TRBJ1-6; v_gene: TRBV18; d_gene: NA; abundance: NA; CDR3nt: TGTGCCAGCTCGCAGACTGGGTCACCCCTCCACTTT; CDR3aa: CASSQTGSPLHF
j_gene: TRBJ2-7; v_gene: TRBV5-6; d_gene: NA; abundance: many; CDR3nt: TGTGCCAGCAGCCCGGGAGTGGGTAGAAGGTACGAGCAGTACTTC; CDR3aa: CASSPGVGRRYEQYF
j_gene: TRBJ1-2; v_gene: TRBV2; d_gene: TRBD1; abundance: NA; CDR3nt: TGTGCCAGCACAGGACAGGGATTAGGCGGCTACACCTTC; CDR3aa: CASTGQGLGGYTF
j_gene: TRBJ1-1; v_gene: TRBV5-4; d_gene: NA; abundance: once; CDR3nt: TGTGCCAGCAGCTTTGCAGGGTTAAACACTGAAGCTTTCTTT; CDR3aa: CASSFAGLNTEAFF
j_gene: TRBJ2-5; v_gene: TRBV18; d_gene: NA; abundance: NA; CDR3nt: TGTGCCAGCTCACTAGGACTCGGGGAGGAGACCCAGTACTTC; CDR3aa: CASSLGLGEETQYF
j_gene: TRBJ1-1; v_gene: TRBV7-3; d_gene: NA; abundance: once; CDR3nt: TGTGCCAGCAGCTTAACTGGGGGCAACACTGAAGCTTTCTTT; CDR3aa: CASSLTGGNTEAFF
j_gene: TRBJ1-2; v_gene: TRBV6-2/TRBV6-3; d_gene: NA; abundance: few; CDR3nt: TGTGCCAGCAGTTACGATGAGGTTGGCTACACCTTC; CDR3aa: CASSYDEVGYTF
j_gene: TRBJ1-4; v_gene: TRBV9; d_gene: NA; abundance: NA; CDR3nt: TGTGCCAGCAGCAACTCCGGGATGGGGAATGAAAAACTGTTTTTT; CDR3aa: CASSNSGMGNEKLFF
j_gene: TRBJ2-7; v_gene: TRBV6-5; d_gene: NA; abundance: NA; CDR3nt: TGTGCCAGCAGTACGACCGGGACATCAAGTCGCGAGCAGTACTTC; CDR3aa: CASSTTGTSSREQYF
j_gene: TRBJ1-1; v_gene: TRBV6-6; d_gene: TRBD1; abundance: once; CDR3nt: TGTGCCAGCATGGGTCGGGACAGGCGACCTGAAGCTTTCTTT; CDR3aa: CASMGRDRRPEAFF
j_gene: TRBJ2-2; v_gene: TRBV3-1/TRBV3-2; d_gene: NA; abundance: NA; CDR3nt: TGTGCCAGCAGCCAAGATTTTTCGAGGTCCGGGGAGCTGTTTTTT; CDR3aa: CASSQDFSRSGELFF
j_gene: TRBJ2-7; v_gene: TRBV2; d_gene: NA; abundance: NA; CDR3nt: TGTGCCAGCAGAGGACAGAACTACGAGCAGTACTTC; CDR3aa: CASRGQNYEQYF
j_gene: TRBJ1-4; v_gene: TRBV20-1; d_gene: TRBD1; abundance: NA; CDR3nt: TGCAGTGCTTCGGACAGGGATAAACTGTTTTTT; CDR3aa: CSASDRDKLFF
j_gene: TRBJ2-1; v_gene: TRBV5-6; d_gene: TRBD1; abundance: NA; CDR3nt: TGTGCCAGCAGACAAGACAGGGGGAAATACTACAATGAGCAGTTCTTC; CDR3aa: CASRQDRGKYYNEQFF
j_gene: TRBJ1-6; v_gene: TRBV9; d_gene: NA; abundance: NA; CDR3nt: TGTGCCAGCAGCGTTGTGGACGGTCGGGGTTCACCCCTCCACTTT; CDR3aa: CASSVVDGRGSPLHF
j_gene: TRBJ2-3; v_gene: TRBV27; d_gene: TRBD2; abundance: NA; CDR3nt: TGTGCCAGCACCGGGGGGGGCGGCACAGATACGCAGTATTTT; CDR3aa: CASTGGGGTDTQYF
j_gene: TRBJ1-5; v_gene: TRBV2; d_gene: NA; abundance: NA; CDR3nt: TGTGCCAGCAGATATACAGGGAACAGTCAGCCCCAGCATTTT; CDR3aa: CASRYTGNSQPQHF
j_gene: TRBJ1-6; v_gene: TRBV20-1; d_gene: NA; abundance: NA; CDR3nt: TGCAGTGCTAGTGGGGCAGGCTATTCACCCCTCCACTTT; CDR3aa: CSASGAGYSPLHF
j_gene: TRBJ2-4; v_gene: TRBV7-9; d_gene: NA; abundance: once; CDR3nt: TGTGCCAGCAGCTTAGGTCCAGGGGCCCCTTCCAAAAACATTCAGTACTTC; CDR3aa: CASSLGPGAPSKNIQYF
j_gene: TRBJ2-5; v_gene: TRBV7-8; d_gene: TRBD1; abundance: NA; CDR3nt: TGTGCCAGCAGCCAAGACAGGGGGCGCGAGGAGACCCAGTACTTC; CDR3aa: CASSQDRGREETQYF
j_gene: TRBJ2-2; v_gene: TRBV7-6; d_gene: TRBD1; abundance: NA; CDR3nt: TGTGCCAGCAGCTTAGCAGGGGGCGCGAATACCGGGGAGCTGTTTTTT; CDR3aa: CASSLAGGANTGELFF
j_gene: TRBJ1-1; v_gene: TRBV3-1/TRBV3-2; d_gene: NA; abundance: NA; CDR3nt: TGTGCCAGCAGCCAAACCCGAGACACTGAAGCTTTCTTT; CDR3aa: CASSQTRDTEAFF
j_gene: TRBJ2-2; v_gene: TRBV2; d_gene: TRBD1; abundance: NA; CDR3nt: TGTGCCAGCCGGACAGGGGAAGCCGGGGAGCTGTTTTTT; CDR3aa: CASRTGEAGELFF
j_gene: TRBJ2-7; v_gene: TRBV27; d_gene: TRBD2; abundance: NA; CDR3nt: TGTGCCAGCAGTCCCCTGGCGGGGGGGTCCTACGAGCAGTACTTC; CDR3aa: CASSPLAGGSYEQYF
j_gene: TRBJ2-7; v_gene: TRBV7-2; d_gene: TRBD1; abundance: once; CDR3nt: TGTGCCAGCAGCCTGCAGGGGGCCCCCTACGAGCAGTACTTC; CDR3aa: CASSLQGAPYEQYF
j_gene: TRBJ2-5; v_gene: TRBV7-2; d_gene: TRBD1; abundance: NA; CDR3nt: TGTGCCAGCAGCCTCGACAGGGGGCGAGAGACCCAGTACTTC; CDR3aa: CASSLDRGRETQYF
j_gene: TRBJ2-5; v_gene: TRBV5-4; d_gene: TRBD2; abundance: once; CDR3nt: TGTGCCAGCAGCGCGACTAGCGGGGCTGAGACCCAGTACTTC; CDR3aa: CASSATSGAETQYF
j_gene: TRBJ1-1; v_gene: TRBV5-6; d_gene: TRBD1; abundance: NA; CDR3nt: TGTGCCAGCAGCTTAACCGGGACAGGGGCTTTCTTT; CDR3aa: CASSLTGTGAFF
j_gene: TRBJ2-7; v_gene: TRBV6-4; d_gene: NA; abundance: NA; CDR3nt: TGTGCCAGCATCGGGACACCCAGGTCCTACGAGCAGTACTTC; CDR3aa: CASIGTPRSYEQYF
j_gene: TRBJ1-2; v_gene: TRBV6-2/TRBV6-3; d_gene: NA; abundance: NA; CDR3nt: TGTGCCAGCAGTTACGCCCGTTCAGGACCGTCAGGGTCTGACGGCTACACCTTC; CDR3aa: CASSYARSGPSGSDGYTF
j_gene: TRBJ2-3; v_gene: TRBV6-2/TRBV6-3; d_gene: TRBD1; abundance: NA; CDR3nt: TGTGCCAGCAGTCCCGGACAGGGGGCAGATACGCAGTATTTT; CDR3aa: CASSPGQGADTQYF
j_gene: TRBJ2-1; v_gene: TRBV7-9; d_gene: NA; abundance: NA; CDR3nt: TGTGCCAGCAGCCCAGTCTTGTCGGGAGTAGATGAGCAGTTCTTC; CDR3aa: CASSPVLSGVDEQFF
j_gene: TRBJ2-1; v_gene: TRBV19; d_gene: TRBD1; abundance: NA; CDR3nt: TGTGCCAGTAGTACCGGACAGGGGGCGAGGAATGAGCAGTTCTTC; CDR3aa: CASSTGQGARNEQFF